The 30 T cell receptor beta chains below all came from one sample that was sequenced in a study of T cells in Graves' hyperthyroidism and ophthalmopathy. RNA transcripts were the template for amplifying TCR beta CDR3 regions. HTBI primers were employed in a first-round RT-PCR of the TCR CDR3. MiXCR, run by TCRdb on the multiplex PCR reads, gives a single entry per CDR3 protein. The data contain approximately 480,000 distinct CDR3 sequences, less than 25% of them seen just once; the ten biggest clones take up 26%. Material: blood. All receptors come from a man aged 18 to 30 with Graves' hyperthyroidism.

This clonotype was found many times. The chain carries TRBV6-1 and TRBJ1-3; D remains ambiguous. The V and J ends lost 5 bases and 1 base respectively, with 15 bases between them. CDR3 size: 16 residues. In germline, CDR1 is MNHNS, CDR2 SASEGT. CDR3 residues: CASSPATRVSGNTIYF. DNA for the CDR3: TGTGCCAGCAGTCCCGCTACTAGGGTATCTGGAAACACCATATATTTT.

In its sample, this clonotype was seen many times. For the CDR3, the DNA is TGTGCCTGGAGTGGTCCGGGCTACGAGCAGTACTTC. Translating gives CAWSGPGYEQYF. The chain recombines TRBV30 with TRBJ2-7; D gene unclear. Germline assignment: CDR1 GTSNPN and CDR2 SVGIG (reference sequence). CDR3 length: 12 residues. V lost 1 base and J lost 3, with 7 bases in between.

This clonotype showed up many times. CDR3 in DNA: TGTGCCTGGAGTGAGGGGACGGCGTTAGGCTACACCTTC. This translates into CAWSEGTALGYTF. This chain joins TRBV30 and TRBJ1-2; D perhaps matches TRBD1 (5 bases). Germline lookup yields CDR1 GTSNPN and CDR2 SVGIG (reference sequence). The germline V and J ends were trimmed by 1 base and 8 bases, with 14 bases remaining between them. The CDR3 is 13 amino acids. Full variable domain (remainder filled in from reference TRBV30 and TRBJ1-2): SQTIHQWPATLVQPVGSPLSLECTVEGTSNPNLYWYRQAAGRGLQLLFYSVGIGQISSEVPQNLSASRPQDRQFILSSKKLLLSDSGFYLCAWSEGTALGYTFGSGTRLTVV.

This clonotype was seen ten or more times. The chain carries TRBV6-1 and TRBJ1-2, with a weak D call TRBD1 (5 bases). Germline V gives CDR1 MNHNS, CDR2 SASEGT. The V end was cut by 5 bases, the J end by 2 bases, with 15 bases between. The CDR3 is 15 residues long. CDR3 in amino acids: CASSLKNRGNYGYTF. The CDR3, as DNA: TGTGCCAGCAGTCTTAAAAACCGGGGCAACTATGGCTACACCTTC.

This clonotype has ten or more counts. The gene calls are TRBV2 and TRBJ2-7; no definite D call. The CDR3 consists of 14 residues. The germline CDR1 and CDR2 sequences are SNHLY and FYNNEI. The ends were cut back, 4 bases at V and 5 bases at J, with 15 bases in the middle. For the CDR3, the DNA is TGTGCCAGCAGTGCGGCACGAAACGGAGACGAGCAGTACTTC. This gives the protein CASSAARNGDEQYF.

This clonotype has ten or more counts. The chain recombines TRBV3-1 with TRBJ2-5; D remains ambiguous. Trimming stripped 4 bases from V and 4 bases from J, with 10 bases between. CDR1 LGHDT and CDR2 YNNKEL come from the germline V gene (reference sequence). CDR3 length: 13 amino acids. The CDR3 sequence: CASSPQSGETQYF. CDR3 DNA: TGTGCCAGCAGCCCCCAGAGTGGAGAGACCCAGTACTTC.

Ten or more counts support this clonotype. The chain has TRBV19 and TRBJ1-1; TRBD1 might be the D (5 bases). The CDR3 has 14 amino acids. CDR1 LNHDA and CDR2 SQIVND come from the germline V gene (reference sequence). V was trimmed by 3 bases and J by 1 base, leaving 9 bases between them. The CDR3 DNA reads as TGTGCCAGTAGTATCATAGGGACGAACACTGAAGCTTTCTTT. Its protein product is CASSIIGTNTEAFF.

This clonotype has only a few counts. The rearrangement uses TRBV7-2 and TRBJ2-7; 14 bases line up with TRBD2. Germline V gene lookup returns CDR1 SGHTA and CDR2 FQGNSA. The J segment lost 11 bases and the V segment lost 1 base, leaving 4 bases of the junction unmatched. The CDR3 runs 14 residues. The CDR3, as DNA: TGTGCCAGCAGCTTAGGACTAGCGGGAGGGCCCAAGTACTTC. This codes for CASSLGLAGGPKYF.

This clonotype has at least ten counts. The gene calls are TRBV11-1 and TRBJ2-7, with D unclear. The CDR3 is made up of 16 amino acids. Germline assignment: CDR1 SGHAT and CDR2 FQDESV (reference sequence). The V end was cut by 5 bases, the J end by 3 bases, with 20 bases between. In DNA, the CDR3 is TGTGCCAGCAGCACTTCGGGTACCGGTAGGGACTACGAGCAGTACTTC. It encodes CASSTSGTGRDYEQYF.

This clonotype was detected a few times. The V call is TRBV6-1, the J call TRBJ2-7, with D possibly called TRBD1 or TRBD2 (5 bases each). This CDR3 comprises 18 residues. Trimming took off 2 bases at V and 2 bases at J, with 22 bases between the two ends. The germline V gene has CDR1 MNHNS and CDR2 SASEGT. The CDR3 loop reads CASSEIRSLWDPTYEQYF. The CDR3 DNA reads as TGTGCCAGCAGTGAAATCCGGTCGTTATGGGACCCAACCTACGAGCAGTACTTC.

The table lists this clonotype with a few counts. Relative to the germline gene, one junction end is altered; a read error may explain this. The rearrangement uses TRBV10-2 and TRBJ1-5; D is unclear. The CDR3 extends over 12 amino acids. Germline loops: CDR1 WSHSY, CDR2 SAAADI. Written as DNA, the CDR3 is TGCGCCAGCAGTCCCACGGTAGGGCCCAGGAATTTT. As protein: CASSPTVGPRNF.

V usage is TRBV9 and J usage is TRBJ2-2; the match to TRBD2 covers 9 bases. Germline V gene lookup returns CDR1 SGDLS and CDR2 YYNGEE. V lost 3 bases to trimming and J lost 6 bases; unmatched junction nucleotides: 6. CDR3 length: 15 residues. The CDR3 nucleotides are TGTGCCAGCAGCGAGGGCGGGGGGGCCGCCGGGGAGCTGTTTTTT. This translates into CASSEGGGAAGELFF.

As regards this clonotype: This likely comes from a read error, as the CDR3 has no conserved phenylalanine or tryptophan at its end. The chain recombines TRBV12-3 or TRBV12-4 with TRBJ2-7; tentatively, D is TRBD1 (6 bases). The CDR3 has 14 residues. V was pared by 4 bases and J by 3 bases, with 13 bases between. The CDR3 reads CASSSRQVHYEQYD. CDR3 nucleotides: TGTGCCAGCAGTTCACGACAGGTCCACTACGAGCAGTACGAC.

The chain carries TRBV29-1 and TRBJ1-1; 7 bases are a match to TRBD1. The CDR3 totals 13 residues. V shed 8 bases and J 5 bases; nucleotides not matched to a gene: 11. Germline V CDR1 and CDR2: SQVTM, ANQGSEA. The CDR3 region is CSSDRVSGTEAFF. In DNA form, the CDR3 reads TGCAGCTCTGACAGGGTCTCTGGGACTGAAGCTTTCTTT.

This clonotype was detected many times. The rearrangement uses TRBV20-1 and TRBJ1-2, with D possibly TRBD1 on 5 matching bases. The CDR3 loop spans 15 amino acids. V was clipped by 4 bases and J by 4 bases, with 19 bases between them. Germline CDR1 and CDR2: DFQATT and SNEGSKA (reference sequence). The CDR3 DNA is TGCAGTGCTACCCACCGGCAGGGATCATTCTATGGCTACACCTTC. Encoded protein: CSATHRQGSFYGYTF.

The chain carries TRBV6-1 and TRBJ2-5; D unclear. Germline CDR1 is MNHNS and CDR2 is SASEGT. The length of the CDR3 is 16 residues. The V gene lost 3 bases and the J gene lost 3 bases, with 17 bases spanning the gap. The chain's CDR3 is CASSDVLRTVEETQYF. CDR3 nucleotide sequence: TGTGCCAGCAGTGACGTCTTACGGACGGTAGAAGAGACCCAGTACTTC.

This clonotype was counted many times. The genes are TRBV20-1 and TRBJ2-7; D unclear. CDR3 length: 15 residues. The V end lost 0 bases, the J end lost 3 bases, and 15 bases lay between the germline ends. Germline assignment: CDR1 DFQATT and CDR2 SNEGSKA (reference sequence). In nucleotides, the CDR3 is TGCAGTGCTAGAGATCTCGAGGTAAACTTCTACGAGCAGTACTTC. Amino acid sequence: CSARDLEVNFYEQYF.

This clonotype was counted at least ten times. This chain joins TRBV30 and TRBJ2-7; no reliable D call. V lost 5 bases and J 4 bases, leaving 12 bases between the germline ends. Germline V gene sequence: CDR1 GTSNPN, CDR2 SVGIG (reference sequence). The CDR3 spans 12 residues. CDR3 sequence reads: CAWESPPYEQYF. For the CDR3, the DNA is TGTGCCTGGGAATCCCCGCCATACGAGCAGTACTTC.

This clonotype was recorded a few times. J is TRBJ1-1 and V is TRBV13; D is possibly TRBD1 (5 bases). Germline-derived CDR1 and CDR2 are PRHDT and FYEKMQ (reference sequence). V was clipped by 5 bases and J by 4 bases, with 14 bases between them. CDR3 length: 14 amino acids. In DNA, the CDR3 is TGTGCCAGCAGCCCCCGGACAAGGCGCACTGAAGCTTTCTTT. As protein: CASSPRTRRTEAFF.

This clonotype came up many times. The rearrangement links TRBV29-1 to TRBJ1-2, with a possible D match to TRBD1 (5 bases). The CDR3 is 15 amino acids. Germline V gene lookup returns CDR1 SQVTM and CDR2 ANQGSEA. V dropped 0 bases and J dropped 8 bases, with 19 bases sitting between them. The CDR3 region is CSVEEEARDSLGYTF. CDR3 nucleotides: TGCAGCGTTGAAGAAGAGGCCAGGGATTCCCTCGGCTACACCTTC.

This clonotype was counted a few times. V usage is TRBV11-2 and J usage is TRBJ2-7, with 7 positions matching TRBD2. Losses at the gene ends were 6 bases for V and 6 bases for J; bases not matched to a gene: 11. Germline V lookup: CDR1 SGHAT, CDR2 FQNNGV. The length of the CDR3 is 14 residues. For the CDR3, the DNA is TGTGCCAGCAGATTAAACCAGGGAGGGGTCGAGCAGTACTTC. Protein product: CASRLNQGGVEQYF.

This clonotype has a count of ten or more. The genes are TRBV30 and TRBJ2-7; the D is unclear. The V gene lost 7 bases and the J gene lost 0 bases, with 13 bases spanning the gap. The germline gives CDR1 GTSNPN, CDR2 SVGIG (reference sequence). The CDR3 has 13 residues. The CDR3 DNA sequence: TGTGCCTCTCAGAGGTATGACTCCTACGAGCAGTACTTC. Translation: CASQRYDSYEQYF.

This clonotype was picked up many times. The V gene is TRBV24-1, the J gene TRBJ1-5; no reliable D call. The length of the CDR3 is 12 residues. Trimming removed 1 base from V and 11 bases from J, with 8 bases in between. The germline V gene has CDR1 KGHDR and CDR2 SFDVKD. CDR3 sequence reads: CATSDLDNTQHF. In DNA form, the CDR3 reads TGTGCCACCAGTGATTTAGATAACACCCAGCATTTT.

CDR3 coding DNA: TGTGCCAGCAGTTCGGGTCCGGCGGGCGGGGAGCTGTTTTTT. Its protein is CASSSGPAGGELFF. The chain uses TRBV6-4 and TRBJ2-2; TRBD2 is a possible D gene (5 bases). Between the trimmed V and J ends, which lost 5 bases and 7 bases, there was a span of 14 bases. The V gene's germline CDR1 is MRHNA and CDR2 SNTAGT. The CDR3 has 14 amino acids.

This clonotype showed up many times. The chain has TRBV29-1 and TRBJ1-1, with TRBD1 as a possible D gene (6 bases). Trimming pared 4 bases from V and 0 bases from J, leaving 9 bases between. This CDR3 contains 13 residues. The germline V gene has CDR1 SQVTM and CDR2 ANQGSEA. The CDR3 is CSVAQGMNTEAFF. CDR3 DNA sequence: TGCAGCGTTGCTCAGGGGATGAACACTGAAGCTTTCTTT.

This clonotype showed up many times. The CDR3 nucleotides read TGTGCCAGCAGACTACGGACGGTCTCCTACGAGCAGTACTTC. Translation gives CASRLRTVSYEQYF. J is TRBJ2-7 and V is TRBV28; D remains ambiguous. CDR1 is MDHEN, CDR2 SYDVKM, per germline. CDR3 length: 14 amino acids. Trimming shortened V by 6 bases and J by 0 bases, and 12 bases separated the two germline ends.

At least ten counts were recorded for this clonotype. The chain has TRBV13 and TRBJ2-1; TRBD1 or TRBD2 may be the D gene (5 bases each). Trimming shortened V by 8 bases and J by 4 bases, and 15 bases separated the two germline ends. The CDR3 extends over 14 amino acids. The germline gives CDR1 PRHDT, CDR2 FYEKMQ (reference sequence). The CDR3 loop reads CASRPRGAYNEQFF. The CDR3 bases are TGTGCCAGCCGCCCGAGGGGCGCATACAATGAGCAGTTCTTC.

In this sample, this clonotype turned up many times. The gene calls are TRBV12-3 or TRBV12-4 and TRBJ2-7; TRBD2 is a possible D gene (6 bases). The CDR3 is 13 residues long. With 1 base removed from V and 13 bases from J, the gap between germline ends came to 17 bases. CDR3 nucleotide sequence: TGTGCCAGCAGTTTAGGTGGGGGGACCGCGCCATACTTC. Its protein product is CASSLGGGTAPYF.

The chain couples TRBV12-5 to TRBJ1-1, with D uncertain. Trimming shortened V by 0 bases and J by 3 bases, and 8 bases separated the two germline ends. The V gene's germline CDR1 is LGHNT and CDR2 FRNRAP. The CDR3 length is 14 residues. Here the CDR3 reads CASGLVGLDTEAFF. The DNA for the CDR3 is TGTGCTAGTGGTTTGGTAGGGCTCGACACTGAAGCTTTCTTT.

This clonotype was recorded at least ten times. The genes are TRBV6-5 and TRBJ2-7, with D perhaps being TRBD1 or TRBD2 (5 bases each). Germline V gives CDR1 MNHEY, CDR2 SVGAGI. The CDR3 has 14 residues. The V gene lost 6 bases and the J gene lost 6 bases, with 18 bases spanning the gap. DNA for the CDR3: TGTGCCAGCAGCTTACTCGAATCTGGGGGCGAGCAGTACTTC. Translation gives CASSLLESGGEQYF.